This T cell receptor beta chain was documented in a study of cytomegalovirus exposure and HLA in healthy donors. Notes on the study in general: With further analysis later on, most CMV-associated TCR beta chains appeared HLA-restricted. It was reported that TCR beta sequences correctly inferred the HLA-A and HLA-B alleles for most subjects. DRB1 had the most TCR associations and HLA-C the fewest, a later analysis found, with rates varying by HLA locus.

In regard to this clone: The antigen remains unidentified.

60 Vbeta and 13 Jbeta primers were used in PCR. Libraries were prepared by immunoSEQ multiplex PCR; TCRdb keeps only in-frame clonotypes and omits some of them. There are around 97,000 clones in the sample; around 65% occur only once, and less than 3.5% lies in the top ten. The CDR3 contains 12 residues. V dropped 1 base and J dropped 5 bases, with 5 bases sitting between them. CDR1 and CDR2 (germline): KGHSH, LQKENI. Sample: PBMCs. The chain couples TRBV18 to TRBJ2-5; D gene ambiguous. This receptor was obtained from a woman aged 50 to 60 in good health and CMV-seronegative. CDR3 region: CASSPLVETQYF. The CDR3 nucleotides read TGTGCCAGCTCACCACTCGTTGAGACCCAGTACTTC.